Here is one TCR beta chain with its context. This sample was included in a study of cytomegalovirus exposure and HLA in healthy donors. CDR3 size: 15 residues. Germline V gene data show CDR1 as SNHLY and CDR2 as FYNNEI. The V end lost 2 bases, the J end lost 5 bases, and 12 bases lay between the germline ends. 13 Jbeta primers and 60 Vbeta primers were used for the PCR. This table comes from immunoSEQ multiplex PCR, and its TCRdb copy is limited to in-frame clones, with some not included. This sample has some 100,000 clones, with about 67% found just once. The J gene is TRBJ2-2, the V gene TRBV2, with D possibly TRBD1 on 6 matching bases. The material sequenced was PBMCs. This TCR came from a woman aged 18-29 years in good health and CMV-seropositive. DNA for the CDR3: TGTGCCAGCAGTGAACAGGGACAATCGACCGGGGAGCTGTTTTTT. Protein product: CASSEQGQSTGELFF.